A selection of T cell receptor beta chains follows, all from one sample in a study of tumor-infiltrating lymphocytes in primary liver carcinoma. TCRdb recomputed calls from the multiplex PCR reads with MiXCR, one row per CDR3 protein. The sample shows over 95,000 distinct CDR3 sequences, more than 65% of them seen only once. Material for sequencing was liver tumor tissue from sampling region 5. The origin of the receptors is a woman aged 55-75 years with primary liver carcinoma and hepatitis B virus infection. Each CDR3 is given with its conserved first and last residue. A D gene is named only where the DNA matches it firmly. Only part of the rows carry a size: once, few, many, or a class if the clone is expanded.

V	D	J	size	CDR3	DNA
TRBV7-8	TRBD2	TRBJ2-7	.	CAGSYSGLAVYYEQYF	TGTGCCGGCAGCTATTCGGGACTAGCGGTTTACTACGAGCAGTACTTC
TRBV6-1	TRBD1	TRBJ1-5	many	CASTLMGTGNQPQHF	TGTGCCAGCACCCTAATGGGGACAGGCAATCAGCCCCAGCATTTT
TRBV7-9	TRBD2	TRBJ2-1	.	CASSSKRTSQGNEQFF	TGTGCCAGCAGCTCCAAAAGGACTAGTCAGGGCAATGAGCAGTTCTTC
TRBV29-1	.	TRBJ1-4	.	CSVAPQGLYEKLFF	TGCAGCGTTGCTCCCCAGGGTCTGTATGAAAAACTGTTTTTT
TRBV12-3/TRBV12-4	.	TRBJ1-1	.	CASSRRAGLTEAFF	TGTGCCAGCAGTCGTCGGGCAGGACTCACTGAAGCTTTCTTT
TRBV28	.	TRBJ1-2	few	CASGRGDYGYTF	TGTGCCAGCGGTAGGGGTGACTATGGCTACACCTTC
TRBV11-1	.	TRBJ2-2	.	CASSPGQRFTGELLF	TGTGCCAGCAGCCCCGGACAGAGGTTCACCGGGGAGCTGCTTTTT
TRBV7-9	TRBD2	TRBJ2-1	.	CARDRGSGVLNEQFF	TGTGCCCGAGATAGGGGTAGCGGGGTCCTCAATGAGCAGTTCTTC
TRBV12-5	TRBD1	TRBJ2-1	.	CASGSGQGLNEEFF	TGTGCTAGTGGTTCGGGACAGGGGCTCAATGAGGAGTTCTTC
TRBV13	TRBD1	TRBJ2-5	.	CASSCVPGRQGDKETQYF	TGTGCCAGCAGCTGCGTTCCGGGCCGTCAGGGGGATAAAGAGACCCAGTACTTC
TRBV6-5	.	TRBJ2-1	.	CTSGPQVRAGRYNEQFF	TGTACCAGCGGGCCCCAGGTTCGAGCGGGCCGCTACAATGAGCAGTTCTTC
TRBV5-6	.	TRBJ2-7	.	CVSSSDLGGAHSYEQYF	TGTGTCAGCAGTTCGGATTTGGGCGGAGCCCACTCCTACGAGCAGTACTTC
TRBV7-8	.	TRBJ2-2	.	CASSPQGEGGELFF	TGTGCCAGCAGCCCCCAGGGGGAGGGCGGGGAGCTGTTTTTT
TRBV11-2	.	TRBJ2-2	.	CASSLPQGPTGELFF	TGTGCCAGCAGCCTTCCGCAGGGACCGACCGGGGAGCTTTTTTTT
TRBV28	.	TRBJ2-1	.	CASSSPAGRHNEQLF	TGTGCCAGCAGTTCCCCGGCAGGGCGCCACAATGAGCAGCTCTTC
TRBV28	.	TRBJ1-3	many	CASSLGTGNTIYF	TGTGCCAGCAGTTTAGGTACTGGAAACACCATATATTTT
TRBV12-3/TRBV12-4	.	TRBJ1-1	.	CASGPRSTGDTEAFF	TGTGCCAGCGGTCCAAGGTCCACTGGCGACACTGAAGCTTTCTTT
TRBV29-1	TRBD1	TRBJ2-1	.	CSVDGTGRDEHFF	TGCAGCGTTGATGGGACAGGGCGCGATGAGCACTTCTTC
TRBV11-2	.	TRBJ2-3	.	CAITVDTYTQYF	TGTGCCATCACCGTAGACACATATACGCAGTATTTT
TRBV7-9	TRBD1	TRBJ1-5	.	CASSHDREDQPQHF	TGTGCCAGCAGCCATGACAGGGAAGATCAGCCCCAGCATTTT
TRBV11-2	.	TRBJ1-4	.	CASNKQGLREKLFF	TGTGCCAGTAACAAACAGGGTTTGCGTGAAAAACTGTTTTTT
TRBV29-1	.	TRBJ2-1	.	CIVDLEGRGDEQFF	TGCATCGTTGACCTGGAAGGCAGGGGAGATGAGCAGTTCTTC
TRBV28	.	TRBJ2-1	.	CANSLGGAREEQFF	TGTGCCAACAGTTTAGGGGGAGCAAGGGAAGAGCAGTTCTTC
TRBV7-3	TRBD1	TRBJ2-7	few	CASSLTGQGPYEQYF	TGTGCCAGCAGCTTAACGGGACAGGGGCCCTACGAGCAGTACTTC
TRBV11-2	.	TRBJ2-1	.	CASSLESKGTQGRKEQFF	TGTGCCAGCAGCTTAGAATCCAAGGGGACCCAGGGTCGCAAGGAGCAGTTCTTC
TRBV6-6	TRBD1	TRBJ1-1	.	CASSRGQVTVSTKAFF	TGTGCCAGCAGCCGGGGACAGGTGACTGTAAGCACTAAAGCTTTCTTT
TRBV11-1	.	TRBJ2-2	.	CASRERTGTANTGEPFF	TGTGCCAGCAGGGAAAGAACGGGAACCGCGAACACCGGGGAGCCGTTTTTT
TRBV14	.	TRBJ2-3	.	CASRLSGGTDTEYF	TGTGCCAGCAGACTATCGGGGGGCACAGATACGGAGTATTTT
TRBV5-1	.	TRBJ1-1	many	CASSLGTSNTEAFF	TGCGCCAGCAGCTTGGGGACGTCCAACACTGAAGCTTTCTTT
TRBV6-1	TRBD2	TRBJ2-7	.	CASSFSGLAGTYEQYF	TGCGCCAGCAGTTTTAGCGGACTAGCGGGAACCTACGAGCAGTACTTC
TRBV12-3/TRBV12-4	TRBD2	TRBJ2-3	.	CASRLRLAGVVGTQYF	TGTGCCAGCAGACTACGACTAGCGGGAGTTGTAGGTACGCAGTACTTT
TRBV5-5	TRBD2	TRBJ2-4	.	CASSLAGTSGLGDIQYF	TGTGCAAGCAGCTTAGCCGGGACTAGCGGCCTTGGGGACATTCAGTACTTC
TRBV28	TRBD2	TRBJ2-7	few	CASTSPLAGYYEQYF	TGTGCCAGCACATCCCCCCTAGCGGGGTATTACGAGCAGTACTTC
TRBV11-2	TRBD2	TRBJ2-5	.	CASSAGTNKTQYF	TGTGCCAGCAGCGCCGGGACTAACAAGACCCAATACTTC
TRBV28	TRBD2	TRBJ2-3	.	CASSLGGRVTDTQYF	TGTGCCAGCAGTTTAGGCGGGAGAGTCACAGATACGCAGTATTTT
TRBV6-1	.	TRBJ1-6	.	CAGMTGNSPLHF	TGTGCCGGTATGACAGGAAATTCACCCCTCCACTTT
TRBV11-2	.	TRBJ2-2	.	CASSLWATGLSTGELFF	TGTGCCAGCAGCTTATGGGCGACAGGCTTGAGCACCGGGGAGCTGTTTTTT
TRBV29-1	.	TRBJ2-2	.	CSVEPGGRVGLTPRNPNTGELFF	TGCAGCGTTGAACCCGGAGGCAGAGTAGGACTCACTCCTCGAAACCCGAACACCGGGGAGCTGTTTTTT
TRBV11-2	.	TRBJ1-5	.	CAGSPTGGGNQPQHF	TGTGCTGGCTCCCCTACGGGAGGGGGCAATCAGCCCCAGCATTTT
TRBV4-1	.	TRBJ1-1	.	CASSQDPRRALNTGAFF	TGCGCCAGCAGCCAAGACCCACGGAGAGCCTTGAACACTGGAGCTTTTTTT
TRBV11-2	.	TRBJ1-3	.	CASSLPAENTIHF	TGTGCCAGCAGTTTACCAGCTGAAAACACCATACATTTT
TRBV11-2	.	TRBJ2-3	.	CVSRPSATITDTQYF	TGTGTCAGCAGGCCCTCTGCGACTATCACTGATACGCAATATTTT
TRBV12-3/TRBV12-4	.	TRBJ2-2	.	CASSFPTQTSTGELFF	TGTGCCAGCAGTTTTCCGACGCAAACGAGCACCGGGGAGCTGTTTTTT
TRBV29-1	.	TRBJ1-2	.	CSVEESSYIF	TGCAGTGTTGAAGAATCGAGCTACATCTTC
TRBV11-2	.	TRBJ1-6	.	CASSNKRRDQWPLHF	TGTGCCAGCAGCAATAAGAGGAGGGATCAGTGGCCCCTCCACTTT
TRBV6-5	.	TRBJ1-2	once	CVSSYRGRRSSGYIF	TGTGTCAGCAGTTACCGGGGGCGGAGGAGTAGTGGCTACATCTTC
TRBV7-9	.	TRBJ2-1	.	CASNSGLPPDEQFF	TGTGCCAGCAACTCTGGACTCCCGCCCGATGAGCAGTTCTTC
TRBV10-1	TRBD2	TRBJ2-3	.	CVSSDPGLGGLDTQYF	TGCGTCAGCAGTGACCCGGGACTGGGAGGGTTGGATACACAGTATTTT
TRBV11-2	.	TRBJ1-2	.	CASSPAIQGDGGYTF	TGTGCCAGCAGCCCAGCAATACAGGGAGATGGTGGCTACACCTTC
TRBV30	.	TRBJ2-3	.	CAWRRESEPDTQYF	TGTGCCTGGAGGCGGGAAAGTGAACCAGATACGCAGTATTTT
TRBV11-2	.	TRBJ2-7	.	CASILARRAYGQYF	TGTGCCAGCATCTTAGCAAGGAGAGCCTACGGGCAGTACTTC
TRBV4-2	.	TRBJ2-3	.	CASNQVEGGSDTQYF	TGTGCCAGCAACCAAGTGGAGGGGGGCTCAGATACGCAGTATTTT
TRBV11-2	TRBD2	TRBJ2-1	once	CANNRRLAGGPRDEQFF	TGTGCCAACAACAGGAGACTAGCGGGAGGGCCGAGGGATGAGCAGTTCTTC